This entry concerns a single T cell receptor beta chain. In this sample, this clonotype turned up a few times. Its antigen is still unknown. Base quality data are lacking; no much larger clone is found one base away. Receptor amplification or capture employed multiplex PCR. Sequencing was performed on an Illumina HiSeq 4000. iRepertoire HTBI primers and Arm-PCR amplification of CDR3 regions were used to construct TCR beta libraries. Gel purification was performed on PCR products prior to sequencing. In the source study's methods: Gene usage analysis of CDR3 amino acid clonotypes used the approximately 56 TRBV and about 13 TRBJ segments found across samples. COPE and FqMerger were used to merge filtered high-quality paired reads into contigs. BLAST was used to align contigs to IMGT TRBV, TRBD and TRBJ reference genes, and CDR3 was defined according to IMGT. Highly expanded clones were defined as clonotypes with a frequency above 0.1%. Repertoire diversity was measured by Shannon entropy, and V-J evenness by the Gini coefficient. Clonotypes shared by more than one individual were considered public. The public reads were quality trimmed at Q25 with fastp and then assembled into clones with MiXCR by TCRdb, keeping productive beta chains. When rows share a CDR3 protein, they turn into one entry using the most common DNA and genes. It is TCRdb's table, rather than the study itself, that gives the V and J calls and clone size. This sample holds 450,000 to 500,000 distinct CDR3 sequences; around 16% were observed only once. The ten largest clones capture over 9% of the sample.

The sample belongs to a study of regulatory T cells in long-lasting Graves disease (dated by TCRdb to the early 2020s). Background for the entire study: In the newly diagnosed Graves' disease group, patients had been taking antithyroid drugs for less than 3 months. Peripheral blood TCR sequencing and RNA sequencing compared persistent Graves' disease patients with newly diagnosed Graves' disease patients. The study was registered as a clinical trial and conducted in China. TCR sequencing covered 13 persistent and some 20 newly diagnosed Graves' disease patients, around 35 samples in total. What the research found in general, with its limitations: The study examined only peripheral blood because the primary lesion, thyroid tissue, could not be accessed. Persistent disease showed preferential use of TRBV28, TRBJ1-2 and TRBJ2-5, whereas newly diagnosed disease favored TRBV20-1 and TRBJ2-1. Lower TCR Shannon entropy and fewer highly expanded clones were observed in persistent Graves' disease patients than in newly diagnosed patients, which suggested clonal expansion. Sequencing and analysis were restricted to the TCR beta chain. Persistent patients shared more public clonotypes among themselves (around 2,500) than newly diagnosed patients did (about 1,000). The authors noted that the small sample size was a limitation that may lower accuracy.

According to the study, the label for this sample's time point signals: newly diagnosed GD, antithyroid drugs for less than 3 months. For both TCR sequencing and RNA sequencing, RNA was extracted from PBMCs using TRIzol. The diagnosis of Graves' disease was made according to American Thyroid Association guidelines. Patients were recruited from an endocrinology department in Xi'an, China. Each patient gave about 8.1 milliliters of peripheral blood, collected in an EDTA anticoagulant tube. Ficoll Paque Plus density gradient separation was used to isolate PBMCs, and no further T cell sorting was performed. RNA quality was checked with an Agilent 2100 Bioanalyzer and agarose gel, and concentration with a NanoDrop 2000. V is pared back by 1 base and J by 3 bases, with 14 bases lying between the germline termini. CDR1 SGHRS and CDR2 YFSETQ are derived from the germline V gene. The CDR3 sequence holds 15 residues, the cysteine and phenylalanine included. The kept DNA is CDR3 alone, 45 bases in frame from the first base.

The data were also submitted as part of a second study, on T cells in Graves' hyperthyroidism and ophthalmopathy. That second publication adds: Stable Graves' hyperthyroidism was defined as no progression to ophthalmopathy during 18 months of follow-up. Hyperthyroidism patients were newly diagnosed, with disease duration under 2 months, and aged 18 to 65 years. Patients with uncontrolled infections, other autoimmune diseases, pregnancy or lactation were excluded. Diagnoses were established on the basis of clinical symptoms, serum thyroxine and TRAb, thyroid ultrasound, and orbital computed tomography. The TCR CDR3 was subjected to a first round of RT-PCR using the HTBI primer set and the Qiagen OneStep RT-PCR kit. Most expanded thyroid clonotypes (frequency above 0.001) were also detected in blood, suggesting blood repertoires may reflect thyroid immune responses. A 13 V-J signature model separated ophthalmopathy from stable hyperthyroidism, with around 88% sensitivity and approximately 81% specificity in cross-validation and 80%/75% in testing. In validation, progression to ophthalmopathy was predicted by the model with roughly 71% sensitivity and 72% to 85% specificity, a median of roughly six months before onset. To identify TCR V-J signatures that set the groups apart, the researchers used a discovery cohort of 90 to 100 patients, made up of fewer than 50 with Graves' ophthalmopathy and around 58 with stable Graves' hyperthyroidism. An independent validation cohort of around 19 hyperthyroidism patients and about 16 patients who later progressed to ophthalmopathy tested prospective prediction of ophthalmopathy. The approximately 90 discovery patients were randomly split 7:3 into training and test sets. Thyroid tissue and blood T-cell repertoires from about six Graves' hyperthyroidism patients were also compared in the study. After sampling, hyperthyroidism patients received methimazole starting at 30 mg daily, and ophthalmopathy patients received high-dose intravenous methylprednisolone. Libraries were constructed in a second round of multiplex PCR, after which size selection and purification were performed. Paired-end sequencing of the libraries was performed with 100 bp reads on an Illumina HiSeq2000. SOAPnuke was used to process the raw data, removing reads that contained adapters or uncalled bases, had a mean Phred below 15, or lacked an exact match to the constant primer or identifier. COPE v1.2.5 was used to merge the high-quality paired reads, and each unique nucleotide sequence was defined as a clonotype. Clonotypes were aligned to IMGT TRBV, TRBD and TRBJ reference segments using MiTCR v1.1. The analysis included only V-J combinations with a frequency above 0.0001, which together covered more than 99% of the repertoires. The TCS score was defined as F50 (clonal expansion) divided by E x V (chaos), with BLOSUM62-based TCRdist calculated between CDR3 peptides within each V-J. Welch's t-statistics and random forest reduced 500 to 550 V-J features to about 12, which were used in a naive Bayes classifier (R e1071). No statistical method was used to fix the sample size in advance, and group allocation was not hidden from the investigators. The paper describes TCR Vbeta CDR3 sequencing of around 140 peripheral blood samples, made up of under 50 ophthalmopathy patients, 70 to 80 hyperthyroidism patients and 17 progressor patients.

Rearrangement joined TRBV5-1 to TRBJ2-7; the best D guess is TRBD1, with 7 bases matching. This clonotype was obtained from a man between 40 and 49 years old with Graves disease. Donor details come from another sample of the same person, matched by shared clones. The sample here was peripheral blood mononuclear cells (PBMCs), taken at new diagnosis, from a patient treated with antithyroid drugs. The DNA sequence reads TGCGCCAGCAGCTTGTCCGGAGGGGGCCTCTACGAGCAGTACTTC. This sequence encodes CASSLSGGGLYEQYF.